This TCR beta chain derives from a study of OX40 agonist ivuxolimab in advanced cancers. Sequenced by immunoSEQ multiplex PCR; TCRdb stores in-frame clones only, minus some. The sample includes under 50,000 clones, nearly 80% of them seen just once. This CDR3 has 14 amino acids. Germline V CDR1 and CDR2: MNHNS, SASEGT. Losses at the gene ends were 6 bases for V and 9 bases for J; bases not matched to a gene: 14. The receptor was derived from an adult with an advanced solid tumor such as melanoma, head and neck, liver or kidney cancer. The chain links TRBV6-1 to TRBJ2-7, with TRBD1 matching over 7 bases. The material sequenced was CD4+ or CD8+ T cells sorted from blood, taken in a trial of the OX40 agonist ivuxolimab. CDR3 nucleotides: TGTGCCAGCAGGACAGGGCAGAGAGGGATAGGGCAGTACTTC. It yields the protein CASRTGQRGIGQYF.